The 30 T cell receptor beta chains listed next were all sequenced from one sample in a study of tumor-infiltrating lymphocytes in primary liver carcinoma. With 500 to 650 ng total RNA as template and a constant-region primer, TCR beta cDNA was made. Three rounds of nested multiplex PCR with slightly modified ARM-PCR produced TCR beta libraries. It was with TRBV1-TRBV30 forward primers and a C-beta reverse primer that the first two PCR rounds were run, at roughly 10 cycles each. TCRdb independently ran MiXCR on the multiplex PCR reads; one entry per CDR3 protein. The sample holds about 92,000 distinct CDR3 sequences, less than 70% seen once. The tissue used was unsorted bulk material of about 19-33 mg. RNA and DNA were co-extracted from it with the AllPrep DNA/RNA mini kit. Sequencing was done on a sample of tumor-adjacent normal liver tissue. All receptors come from a man aged 40-49 years with primary liver carcinoma and hepatitis B virus infection.

In regard to this clonotype: Sequence at one end of the junction differs from germline and may be a read error. The V gene is TRBV6-2 or TRBV6-3, the J gene TRBJ2-7, with 7 bases fitting TRBD2. The CDR3 covers 14 residues. CDR1 and CDR2 from the germline V gene are MNHEY and SVGEGT. The CDR3 loop reads CASKTSKDAYERYF. In nucleotides, the CDR3 is TGTGCCAGCAAGACTAGCAAAGACGCCTACGAGCGGTACTTC.

This clonotype appeared many times. The genes are TRBV5-4 and TRBJ2-1, with 10 bases that match TRBD2. The CDR3 length is 15 residues. Germline-derived CDR1 and CDR2 are SGHNT and YYREEE (reference sequence). Trimming at V came to 0 bases and at J to 7 bases, leaving 4 bases not matched to a gene. CDR3 nucleotide sequence: TGTGCCAGCAGCTTGGGGCTAGCGGGAGTGAATGAGCAGTTCTTC. It encodes CASSLGLAGVNEQFF.

The genes are TRBV11-2 and TRBJ2-1, with TRBD2 matching over 7 bases. CDR3 length: 16 residues. Per germline, CDR1 SGHAT and CDR2 FQNNGV. V gave up 4 bases and J gave up 11 bases; unmatched junction bases: 17. The CDR3 spells CASSSDIGLVMGKQFF. CDR3 coding DNA: TGTGCCAGCAGCTCGGATATCGGACTAGTCATGGGTAAGCAGTTCTTC.

Turning to this clonotype: The junction differs from germline at one of its ends, possibly a read error. The gene calls are TRBV5-1 and TRBJ1-2, with unresolved D. This CDR3 has 13 residues. Germline V gene sequence: CDR1 SGHRS, CDR2 YFSETQ. CDR3 nucleotide sequence: TGCGCCAGCAGCTTGGACGGAACCCGGTTTGACGCCTTC. Translating gives CASSLDGTRFDAF.

This clonotype was observed at least ten times. The chain's CDR3 is CASSTVTGKDFASGNTIYF. The CDR3 bases are TGTGCCAGCAGTACCGTGACAGGGAAAGACTTCGCCTCTGGAAACACCATATATTTT. This chain links TRBV6-6 with TRBJ1-3, with TRBD1 matching over 7 bases. The germline gives CDR1 MNHNY, CDR2 SVGAGI (reference sequence). CDR3 length equals 19 residues. V lost 5 bases to trimming and J lost 0 bases; unmatched junction nucleotides: 16.

This clonotype has a count of ten or more. This rearrangement joins TRBV30 to TRBJ2-5; 7 bases line up with TRBD2. The junction had 5 bases not matched to a gene; V was cut back by 3 bases and J by 4 bases. This CDR3 has 13 amino acids. Per the germline V gene, CDR1 is GTSNPN and CDR2 is SVGIG (reference sequence). The CDR3 region has the DNA TGTGCCTGGAGAGGCGGGAGTGGAGAGACCCAGTACTTC. Amino acid sequence: CAWRGGSGETQYF.

V and J are TRBV29-1 and TRBJ2-2, with D unclear. The CDR3 runs 12 residues. V lost 8 bases, J lost 10 bases, and 17 bases lay in between. Germline CDR1 SQVTM, CDR2 ANQGSEA. The CDR3 is CSFGRHTMELFF. The CDR3 DNA is TGCAGCTTCGGAAGACACACCATGGAGCTGTTTTTT.

The chain couples TRBV6-5 to TRBJ2-2; TRBD1 might be the D (6 bases). Germline CDR1 is MNHEY and CDR2 is SVGAGI. The V gene lost 0 bases and the J gene lost 9 bases, with 14 bases spanning the gap. The CDR3 spans 15 residues. CDR3 DNA: TGTGCCAGCAGTTACTCGAACAGGGTGCTGTGGGAGCTGTTTTTT. It encodes CASSYSNRVLWELFF.

Remarks on this clonotype: One end of the junction fails to match germline, which may point to a read error. The chain carries TRBV12-3 or TRBV12-4 and TRBJ2-7; D remains unclear. The CDR3 has 15 residues. Written as DNA, the CDR3 is TGTACCAGCAGTTTAGTGGACCCACCCGAAGACGAGCAGTACTTC. Encoded protein: CTSSLVDPPEDEQYF.

In regard to this clonotype: Possible read error: a much larger clone is one base away. The CDR3 bases are TGTGCCAGCCTAGGAGAGAGGAGATACACCTACGAGCAGTACTTC. Protein product: CASLGERRYTYEQYF. The J gene is TRBJ2-7, the V gene TRBV6-1, with D hard to call. Germline V gene data show CDR1 as MNHNS and CDR2 as SASEGT. The CDR3 is 15 amino acids. V lost 8 bases to trimming and J lost 2 bases, with 19 bases between them.

The chain combines TRBV11-2 with TRBJ2-1; a weak D match, TRBD1 (6 bases). Germline assignment: CDR1 SGHAT and CDR2 FQNNGV. CDR3 length: 15 residues. CDR3 DNA: TGTGCGTGCAGCGTCGACAGGCCCTCCTACAATGAGCAGTTCTTC. Protein: CACSVDRPSYNEQFF.

The gene calls are TRBV11-1 and TRBJ2-7; D remains ambiguous. Germline V gene data show CDR1 as SGHAT and CDR2 as FQDESV (reference sequence). CDR3 length: 14 residues. V was cut by 3 bases and J by 9 bases, with 18 bases left in between. CDR3 protein: CASSLGLSSYGQYF. CDR3 in DNA: TGTGCCAGCAGCTTGGGGTTATCCTCCTATGGGCAGTACTTC.

This sequence joins TRBV29-1 and TRBJ2-7; possibly TRBD2 for D (5 bases). This CDR3 is built from 14 residues. Germline V CDR1 and CDR2: SQVTM, ANQGSEA. The V and J ends lost 4 bases and 6 bases respectively, with 19 bases between them. The CDR3 spells CSVGGMDSACEQYF. CDR3 sequence (DNA): TGCAGCGTTGGAGGGATGGACTCAGCCTGCGAGCAGTACTTC.

V usage is TRBV11-2 and J usage is TRBJ2-5; D perhaps matches TRBD2 (5 bases). Looked up from germline, CDR1 is SGHAT and CDR2 is FQNNGV. V lost 1 base, J lost 2 bases, and 14 bases lay in between. This CDR3 region has 16 residues. CDR3 nucleotide sequence: TGTGCCAGCAGCTTAGTCCCGGCTAGCACACAAGAGACCCAGTACTTC. It codes for CASSLVPASTQETQYF.

On this clonotype itself: A clone one base away is much larger, so this may be a read error. The chain combines TRBV7-8 with TRBJ2-5; possibly TRBD2 for D (5 bases). The germline V gene has CDR1 SGHVS and CDR2 FQNEAQ. CDR3 length: 15 residues. CDR3 protein: CASSLVSGEREAQYF. The CDR3 DNA sequence: TGTGCCAGCAGCTTAGTCTCCGGGGAAAGAGAGGCCCAGTACTTC.

With respect to this clonotype: Just one base apart from a much larger clone, this may be a read error. The chain has TRBV6-1 and TRBJ2-3, with a tentative D call TRBD2 (5 bases). The V and J ends lost 8 bases and 5 bases respectively, with 20 bases between them. CDR1 and CDR2 from the germline V gene are MNHNS and SASEGT. The CDR3 runs 15 residues. In nucleotides, the CDR3 is TGTGCCAGCGGTTCGAGGGAGTTTAATGTAGATACGCAGTATTTT. Its protein is CASGSREFNVDTQYF.

Remarks on this clonotype: One junction end disagrees with the germline gene, perhaps due to a read error. The V gene is TRBV11-2, the J gene TRBJ2-5; perhaps TRBD2 as D (7 bases). The CDR3 contains 11 residues. CDR1 and CDR2 (germline): SGHAT, FQNNGV. The chain's CDR3 is CAISRSGDYYF. CDR3 sequence (DNA): TGTGCCATCAGCCGATCAGGGGACTACTACTTT.

As regards this clonotype: This could be a read error, since a much larger clone is one nucleotide away. The rearrangement joins TRBV14 to TRBJ2-2, with D possibly matching TRBD2 (6 bases). Germline lookup yields CDR1 SGHDN and CDR2 FVKESK. CDR3 length: 18 amino acids. The CDR3 loop is CASNQVSRASENTGELFF. CDR3 nucleotide sequence: TGTGCCAGCAACCAAGTGTCTCGGGCTAGCGAGAACACCGGGGAGCTGTTTTTT. The full variable domain, completed using reference TRBV14 and TRBJ2-2, is EAGVTQFPSHSVIEKGQTVTLRCDPISGHDNLYWYRRVMGKEIKFLLHFVKESKQDESGMPNNRFLAERTGGTYSTLKVQPAELEDSGVYFCASNQVSRASENTGELFFGEGSRLTVL.

This clonotype was seen ten or more times. The genes are TRBV6-1 and TRBJ2-5; 7 positions match TRBD2. Germline V gene lookup returns CDR1 MNHNS and CDR2 SASEGT. The CDR3 runs to 13 residues. J was trimmed by 5 bases and V by 3 bases; bases with no gene match: 3. CDR3 DNA sequence: TGTGCCAGCAGTGAGCGGGAGTATGAGACCCAGTACTTC. It specifies CASSEREYETQYF.

The V call is TRBV28, the J call TRBJ2-4, with D possibly TRBD1 on 5 matching bases. From germline, CDR1 is MDHEN and CDR2 SYDVKM. The CDR3 is 13 residues long. With 2 bases removed from V and 12 bases from J, the gap between germline ends came to 14 bases. CDR3 sequence (DNA): TGTGCCAGCAGTTTAAGTAGGGGCTGGAGTCAGTACTTC. Encoded protein: CASSLSRGWSQYF.

As to this clonotype: One end of the junction varies from germline; a read error may be responsible. The rearrangement joins TRBV11-2 to TRBJ1-6; no reliable D call. Germline V gene sequence: CDR1 SGHAT, CDR2 FQNNGV. CDR3 size: 16 residues. As DNA, the CDR3 is TGTGCCGGCAACCCCCGGGCAGGCTTACTTAATTCACCCCTCCACTTC. Translated, it gives CAGNPRAGLLNSPLHF.

The J gene is TRBJ1-1, the V gene TRBV5-1, with D hard to call. This CDR3 contains 15 residues. Trimming took off 0 bases at V and 1 base at J, with 10 bases between the two ends. CDR1 is SGHRS and CDR2 is YFSETQ in the germline V gene. CDR3 protein: CASSLGAEPNTEAFF. The CDR3 coding sequence is TGCGCCAGCAGCTTGGGCGCTGAGCCGAACACTGAAGCTTTCTTT. Using reference TRBV5-1 and TRBJ1-1 for the parts outside the CDR3, the full variable domain is KAGVTQTPRYLIKTRGQQVTLSCSPISGHRSVSWYQQTPGQGLQFLFEYFSETQRNKGNFPGRFSGRQFSNSRSEMNVSTLELGDSALYLCASSLGAEPNTEAFFGQGTRLTVV.

Regarding this clonotype: Likely a read error: the CDR3 ends without its conserved phenylalanine or tryptophan. No DNA is shown, since the ends of the CDR3 on it are uncertain; the CDR3 is the one TCRdb lists. The V call is TRBV10-3, the J call TRBJ2-3. Counting both end residues, the CDR3 totals 14 amino acids. The V gene's germline CDR1 is ENHRY and CDR2 SYGVKD. CDR3 sequence: CAISESRLKDTQYS.

Remarks on this clonotype: One junction end disagrees with the germline gene, perhaps due to a read error. J is TRBJ2-2 and V is TRBV29-1, with TRBD2 identical over 7 bases. Germline values: CDR1 SQVTM, CDR2 ANQGSEA. The CDR3 sequence is 14 residues long. As DNA, the CDR3 is TGCTGCGTTGCTGCGGGAGCAAACACCGGGGAGCTGTTTTTT. Its protein product is CCVAAGANTGELFF.

A remark on this clonotype: At one end the junction does not follow the germline gene, possibly because of a read error. This chain links TRBV4-1 with TRBJ2-7; 12 bases are shared with TRBD2. The germline V gene has CDR1 MGHRA and CDR2 YSYEKL. The CDR3 loop spans 15 amino acids. CDR3 sequence reads: CASSQTTSGSYEQCF. The CDR3, as DNA: TGCGCCAGTAGCCAAACGACTAGCGGGAGCTACGAGCAGTGCTTC.

This clonotype occurred many times. The rearrangement joins TRBV6-1 to TRBJ2-1; a weak D match, TRBD1 (5 bases). V shed 3 bases and J shed 3 bases, with 6 bases lying between them. The germline V gene encodes CDR1 MNHNS and CDR2 SASEGT. The CDR3 has 13 residues. CDR3 DNA: TGTGCCAGCAGTGAGGACATCTACAATGAGCAGTTCTTC. Its translation is CASSEDIYNEQFF.

In the case of this clonotype: This may be a read error: a much more frequent sequence differs by one nucleotide. The chain links TRBV6-1 to TRBJ2-2; possible D gene TRBD1, 6 bases. Germline V lookup: CDR1 MNHNS, CDR2 SASEGT. This CDR3 comprises 15 residues. CDR3 nucleotides: TGTGCCAGCAGTCAGGGGCGGCAGAACACCGTGGAGCTGTTTTTT. Protein product: CASSQGRQNTVELFF.

About this clonotype: A read error may produce the germline difference seen at one junction end. The chain is built from TRBV6-1 and TRBJ2-7; D might be TRBD1 or TRBD2, each matching 6 bases. The CDR3 length is 13 residues. Looked up from germline, CDR1 is MNHNS and CDR2 is SASEGT. CDR3 region: CATREGGNYEQYF. CDR3 nucleotides: TGTGCCACAAGAGAGGGGGGAAATTACGAGCAATACTTC.

V usage is TRBV10-3 and J usage is TRBJ2-7; perhaps TRBD2 as D (5 bases). V dropped 10 bases and J dropped 5 bases, with 12 bases sitting between them. Germline assignment: CDR1 ENHRY and CDR2 SYGVKD. The CDR3 runs 11 residues. The DNA for the CDR3 is TGTGCCACGTCCGAGGGAAACGAGCAGTACTTC. This codes for CATSEGNEQYF.

This clonotype is large by share. The rearrangement joins TRBV12-3 or TRBV12-4 to TRBJ2-7; possible D gene TRBD2, 5 bases. Trimming took off 5 bases at V and 2 bases at J, with 7 bases between the two ends. The CDR3 has 12 amino acids. The CDR3 here is CASSALAYEQYF. CDR3 in DNA: TGTGCCAGCAGTGCACTAGCCTACGAGCAGTACTTC.